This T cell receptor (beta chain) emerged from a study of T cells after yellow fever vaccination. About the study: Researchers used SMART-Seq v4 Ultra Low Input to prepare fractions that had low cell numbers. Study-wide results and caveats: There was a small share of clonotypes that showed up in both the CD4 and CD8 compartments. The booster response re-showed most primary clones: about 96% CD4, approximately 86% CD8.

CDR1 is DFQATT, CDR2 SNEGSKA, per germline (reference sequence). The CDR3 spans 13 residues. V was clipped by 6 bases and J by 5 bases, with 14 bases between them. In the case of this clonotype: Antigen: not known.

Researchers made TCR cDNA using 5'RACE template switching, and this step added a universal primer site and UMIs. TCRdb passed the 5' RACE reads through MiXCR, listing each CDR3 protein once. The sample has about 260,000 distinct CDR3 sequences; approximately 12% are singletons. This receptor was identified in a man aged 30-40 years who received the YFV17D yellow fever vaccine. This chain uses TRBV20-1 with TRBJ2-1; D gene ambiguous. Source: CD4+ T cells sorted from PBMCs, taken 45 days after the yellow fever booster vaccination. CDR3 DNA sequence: TGCAGTGCCCGGTCCCGGATAAACAATGAGCAGTTCTTC. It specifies CSARSRINNEQFF.